Following are 2 T cell receptor beta chains from one sample sequenced in a study of T cell responses to AZD1222 COVID-19 vaccine. TCRdb's table, derived via immunoSEQ multiplex PCR, lists solely in-frame clones and lacks some. The sample lists roughly 13,000 clones, under 85% occurring once. The source material was peripheral blood, sampled 28 days after the second AZD1222 dose. The receptor source for this set is an adult who received the AZD1222 COVID-19 vaccine.

The chain recombines TRBV3-1 (or the pseudogene TRBV3-2) with TRBJ1-6; D is unresolved. V was clipped by 1 base and J by 12 bases, with 16 bases between them. The CDR3 consists of 15 residues. Germline V gives CDR1 LGHDT, CDR2 YNNKEL (reference sequence). CDR3 DNA: TGTGCCAGCAGCCAAGGTCCGGCTCTGGCGAAACCCCTCCACTTT. As protein: CASSQGPALAKPLHF.

The CDR3 is CASSFPGQGIHEQYF. As DNA, the CDR3 is TGTGCCAGCAGCTTTCCGGGACAGGGTATCCACGAGCAGTACTTC. The chain employs TRBV6-6 and TRBJ2-7; 9 nucleotides match TRBD1. After removal of 6 bases from V and 5 bases from J, the junction contained 11 bases not matched to a gene. The CDR3 runs 15 residues. Germline V gene sequence: CDR1 MNHNY, CDR2 SVGAGI (reference sequence).